Below are 28 T cell receptor beta chains sequenced from a single sample in a study of T-cell reconstitution after alpha-beta-depleted transplantation in children. Broader study findings: After transplant, at about two months, alpha-beta T cells were reportedly derived from several hundred expanded graft clones.

These receptors lack a known antigen. Using unique molecular identifiers, the investigators prepared the TCRbeta library. TCRdb passed the PCR reads through MiXCR, listing each CDR3 protein once. The sample lists 25,000 to 35,000 distinct CDR3 sequences, more than 6% occurring once. This material consisted of peripheral blood, taken 60 days after TCRalphabeta/CD19-depleted stem cell transplant. The receptors here all came from a child less than two years old who had a stem cell transplant for acute myeloid leukemia, so the T cells may come from the graft donor.

The chain employs TRBV3-1 and TRBJ2-5, with 15 bases matching TRBD2. Germline loops: CDR1 LGHDT, CDR2 YNNKEL (reference sequence). Trimming cost V 4 bases and J 5 bases; bases outside gene matches: 17. This CDR3 contains 20 residues. The CDR3 region is CASSPGLVRTSGRAAETQYF. DNA for the CDR3: TGTGCCAGCAGCCCCGGGCTGGTTCGGACTAGCGGGAGGGCCGCGGAGACCCAGTACTTC.

Ten or more counts support this clonotype. The V gene is TRBV7-9, the J gene TRBJ2-7, with TRBD2 identical over 7 bases. Germline-derived CDR1 and CDR2 are SEHNR and FQNEAQ (reference sequence). With V trimmed by 7 bases and J by 0 bases, 9 bases remained unmatched. This CDR3 is 15 amino acids long. CDR3 DNA: TGTGCCAGCACCGCAGCGGGGCCCGACTCCTACGAGCAGTACTTC. This encodes CASTAAGPDSYEQYF.

This clonotype was found a few times. The chain is built from TRBV7-9 and TRBJ2-7; D may be TRBD1 (5 bases). Between the trimmed V and J ends, which lost 4 bases and 3 bases, there was a span of 16 bases. Germline CDR1 SEHNR, CDR2 FQNEAQ (reference sequence). This CDR3 is 15 amino acids long. The CDR3 here is CASSSLGLGVYEQYF. CDR3 DNA sequence: TGTGCCAGCAGCTCCTTGGGGTTAGGGGTCTACGAGCAGTACTTC.

This clonotype has at least ten counts. This chain joins TRBV11-2 and TRBJ1-1; D not certain. V was shortened by 2 bases and J by 2 bases, with 15 bases between the two germline ends. The CDR3 covers 16 residues. Germline V gives CDR1 SGHAT, CDR2 FQNNGV. In DNA form, the CDR3 reads TGTGCCAGCAGCTTACCCCCAAGGGTTACTAACACTGAAGCTTTCTTT. Its translation: CASSLPPRVTNTEAFF.

This clonotype was seen ten or more times. The genes are TRBV27 and TRBJ2-1, with 7 bases that match TRBD2. CDR3 length: 11 residues. Germline V gives CDR1 MNHEY, CDR2 SMNVEV (reference sequence). The V segment lost 6 bases and the J segment 13 bases; nucleotides outside the gene matches: 6. In nucleotides, the CDR3 is TGTGCCAGCAGCCCGGGACTACAACAGTTCTTC. Its translation is CASSPGLQQFF.

This rearrangement joins TRBV7-9 to TRBJ2-5, with D perhaps being TRBD1 or TRBD2 (5 bases each). Germline lookup yields CDR1 SEHNR and CDR2 FQNEAQ (reference sequence). The CDR3 length is 15 residues. Trimming took 5 bases from V and 4 from J, leaving 17 bases between them. CDR3 DNA sequence: TGTGCCAGCAGCCCCCAAGGGGCGGGCCGAGAGACCCAGTACTTC. This sequence encodes CASSPQGAGRETQYF.

The sample holds many counts of this clonotype. J is TRBJ2-4 and V is TRBV6-5, with TRBD1 matching over 8 bases. Germline loops: CDR1 MNHEY, CDR2 SVGAGI. The CDR3 is 15 amino acids. After removal of 0 bases from V and 8 bases from J, the junction contained 6 bases not matched to a gene. The CDR3 sequence is CASSYSGQGAYIQYF. The CDR3 DNA reads TGTGCCAGCAGTTACTCAGGCCAGGGGGCGTACATTCAGTACTTC.

Many counts were recorded for this clonotype. The J gene is TRBJ2-5, the V gene TRBV20-1; TRBD1 agrees at 7 bases. J was trimmed by 5 bases and V by 1 base; bases with no gene match: 4. The CDR3 consists of 13 residues. Germline V gene sequence: CDR1 DFQATT, CDR2 SNEGSKA (reference sequence). The CDR3 nucleotides are TGCAGTGCTAGAGGACAGGGAGAGGAGACCCAGTACTTC. As protein: CSARGQGEETQYF.

This clonotype was counted ten times or more. The chain recombines TRBV7-9 with TRBJ2-4; 8 bases align to TRBD1. Germline-derived CDR1 and CDR2 are SEHNR and FQNEAQ (reference sequence). This CDR3 has 14 residues. The J segment lost 4 bases and the V segment lost 5 bases, leaving 4 bases of the junction unmatched. The CDR3 DNA follows: TGTGCCAGCAGCCTTGGACAGGGAAAAAACATTCAGTACTTC. Amino acid sequence: CASSLGQGKNIQYF.

This clonotype was seen ten or more times. The chain is built from TRBV2 and TRBJ2-2, with D possibly TRBD2 on 6 matching bases. The V end was cut by 1 base, the J end by 5 bases, with 14 bases between. The CDR3 totals 16 residues. Germline CDR1 is SNHLY and CDR2 is FYNNEI. The DNA for the CDR3 is TGTGCCAGCAGTGAAGTCGGACGGGGGAGGACCGGGGAGCTGTTTTTT. Protein product: CASSEVGRGRTGELFF.

At least ten counts were recorded for this clonotype. The chain has TRBV24-1 and TRBJ2-2; D gene unclear. There are 12 residues in the CDR3. The V end lost 5 bases, the J end lost 4 bases, and 4 bases lay between the germline ends. From germline, CDR1 is KGHDR and CDR2 SFDVKD. CDR3 sequence (DNA): TGTGCCACCAGTGCCAGCACCGGGGAGCTGTTTTTT. It is translated as CATSASTGELFF.

This sequence joins TRBV18 and TRBJ2-1, with TRBD2 identical over 8 bases. The junction had 6 bases not matched to a gene; V was cut back by 1 base and J by 1 base. Germline-derived CDR1 and CDR2 are KGHSH and LQKENI. This CDR3 contains 17 residues. This CDR3 reads CASSPLFAGGSYNEQFF. The CDR3 DNA reads as TGTGCCAGCTCACCACTCTTCGCGGGGGGTTCCTACAATGAGCAGTTCTTC. Full variable domain (outside the CDR3, taken from reference TRBV18 and TRBJ2-1): NAGVMQNPRHLVRRRGQEARLRCSPMKGHSHVYWYRQLPEEGLKFMVYLQKENIIDESGMPKERFSAEFPKEGPSILRIQQVVRGDSAAYFCASSPLFAGGSYNEQFFGPGTRLTVL.

This clonotype was picked up many times. This chain joins TRBV7-9 and TRBJ2-7; 9 nucleotides align to TRBD1. Germline-derived CDR1 and CDR2 are SEHNR and FQNEAQ (reference sequence). V gave up 5 bases and J gave up 2 bases; unmatched junction bases: 4. The CDR3 sequence is 14 residues long. Here the CDR3 reads CASSPGTGPYEQYF. The CDR3 nucleotides read TGTGCCAGCAGCCCGGGGACAGGGCCCTACGAGCAGTACTTC.

This clonotype was counted ten times or more. The chain joins TRBV9 to TRBJ2-7; D gene unclear. Germline CDR1 reads SGDLS; CDR2 reads YYNGEE. Trimming cost V 0 bases and J 0 bases, with 4 bases left between them. The CDR3 is 13 residues long. In nucleotides, the CDR3 is TGTGCCAGCAGCGTAGACAGCTCCTACGAGCAGTACTTC. It yields the protein CASSVDSSYEQYF.

The rearrangement joins TRBV29-1 to TRBJ2-2; D assignment may be TRBD1 or TRBD2 (5 bases each). Germline lookup yields CDR1 SQVTM and CDR2 ANQGSEA. CDR3 length: 13 amino acids. V was shortened by 5 bases and J by 5 bases, with 12 bases between the two germline ends. CDR3: CSVRDGRTGELFF. The CDR3 bases are TGCAGCGTTCGGGACGGCCGAACCGGGGAGCTGTTTTTT.

This clonotype was picked up many times. The chain is built from TRBV9 and TRBJ2-7, with D tentatively TRBD1 (7 bases). Germline CDR1 SGDLS, CDR2 YYNGEE. V lost 4 bases, J lost 5 bases, and 13 bases lay in between. This CDR3 is built from 13 residues. CDR3 amino acids: CASSPGGLHEQYF. The CDR3 region has the DNA TGTGCCAGCAGCCCAGGGGGGCTTCACGAGCAGTACTTC.

This clonotype was recorded many times. This rearrangement joins TRBV4-2 to TRBJ2-4; 7 nucleotides align to TRBD2. Unmatched junction bases numbered 5, after V lost 0 bases and J lost 0 bases. The germline V gene encodes CDR1 LGHNA and CDR2 YNFKEQ. There are 17 residues in the CDR3. This CDR3 is CASSQERGGVAKNIQYF. Here the CDR3 DNA reads TGTGCCAGCAGCCAAGAGCGGGGAGGGGTAGCCAAAAACATTCAGTACTTC.

Many counts were recorded for this clonotype. This sequence joins TRBV7-8 and TRBJ2-7; D gene uncertain. The CDR3 extends over 12 amino acids. CDR1 and CDR2 from the germline V gene are SGHVS and FQNEAQ. Trimming removed 1 base from V and 6 bases from J, with 7 bases in between. In nucleotides, the CDR3 is TGTGCCAGCAGCTTAGAAGTCAGCGAGCAGTACTTC. This gives the protein CASSLEVSEQYF.

This clonotype showed up many times. This chain links TRBV6-1 with TRBJ2-5; TRBD1 might be the D (5 bases). Trimming stripped 3 bases from V and 5 bases from J, with 16 bases between. CDR3 length: 15 amino acids. The germline CDR1 and CDR2 sequences are MNHNS and SASEGT. The CDR3 region has the DNA TGTGCCAGCAGTGATTACAGGTGGGGTAGCGAGACCCAGTACTTC. Its protein product is CASSDYRWGSETQYF.

This clonotype was counted ten times or more. J is TRBJ2-1 and V is TRBV11-1; D perhaps matches TRBD1 (5 bases). Germline V lookup: CDR1 SGHAT, CDR2 FQDESV (reference sequence). V lost 1 base and J 7 bases, leaving 8 bases between the germline ends. The CDR3 has 13 residues. The chain's CDR3 is CASSLEAGNEQFF. CDR3 DNA sequence: TGTGCCAGCAGCTTAGAGGCAGGGAATGAGCAGTTCTTC.

This clonotype was seen many times. The chain combines TRBV29-1 with TRBJ1-2; 7 nucleotides line up with TRBD1. Trimming took 3 bases from V and 3 from J; bases not matched to a gene: 10. The length of the CDR3 is 15 residues. Germline-derived CDR1 and CDR2 are SQVTM and ANQGSEA. The chain's CDR3 is CSVDPGAGGDYGYTF. The CDR3 DNA sequence: TGCAGCGTTGACCCAGGTGCAGGGGGGGACTATGGCTACACCTTC.

This clonotype has a count of ten or more. The rearrangement joins TRBV12-3 or TRBV12-4 to TRBJ1-3; D is unresolved. The CDR3 has 12 amino acids. Trimming shortened V by 10 bases and J by 1 base, and 8 bases separated the two germline ends. The CDR3 here is CATGQSGNTIYF. The DNA of the CDR3 is TGTGCCACCGGCCAGTCTGGAAACACCATATATTTT.

This clonotype was seen repeatedly, ten times or more. J is TRBJ2-7 and V is TRBV6-5; 9 bases line up with TRBD1. V shed 0 bases, J shed 3 bases, and the junction held 3 bases outside the gene matches. The CDR3 sequence is 15 residues long. The germline gives CDR1 MNHEY, CDR2 SVGAGI. CDR3 loop: CASSYSKGQGYEQYF. The CDR3 DNA reads as TGTGCCAGCAGTTACTCGAAGGGACAGGGCTACGAGCAGTACTTC.

This clonotype was seen at least ten times. The chain couples TRBV7-9 to TRBJ2-2; 8 bases line up with TRBD1. The germline CDR1 and CDR2 sequences are SEHNR and FQNEAQ (reference sequence). The CDR3 length is 17 residues. V shed 1 base and J 4 bases; nucleotides not matched to a gene: 8. The CDR3 DNA reads TGTGCCAGCAGCTTAGTTGGCAGGGGGCTCGGCACCGGGGAGCTGTTTTTT. Translation: CASSLVGRGLGTGELFF.

The table lists this clonotype with many counts. CDR3 in DNA: TGTGCCAGCAGCCCCAGCGATGAGCAGTTCTTC. Translated, it gives CASSPSDEQFF. The chain uses TRBV11-3 and TRBJ2-1; D is ambiguous. Germline CDR1 reads SGHNT; CDR2 reads YENEEA. The V end was cut by 5 bases, the J end by 8 bases, with 7 bases between. CDR3 length equals 11 residues.

The chain has TRBV10-3 and TRBJ1-1, with a possible D match to TRBD1 (6 bases). The length of the CDR3 is 12 residues. V lost 3 bases and J lost 8, with 10 bases in between. Germline CDR1 ENHRY, CDR2 SYGVKD. The CDR3 loop reads CAISETGTEAFF. The CDR3 bases are TGTGCCATCAGTGAAACCGGGACAGAAGCTTTCTTT.

Many counts were recorded for this clonotype. The rearrangement links TRBV6-5 to TRBJ1-1, with D perhaps matching TRBD1 (5 bases). Germline values: CDR1 MNHEY, CDR2 SVGAGI. The CDR3 totals 15 residues. The ends were cut back, 2 bases at V and 3 bases at J, with 13 bases in the middle. This CDR3 reads CASSYPQRGYTEAFF. The CDR3 nucleotides read TGTGCCAGCAGTTACCCCCAGCGGGGCTACACTGAAGCTTTCTTT.

This clonotype was recorded many times. The chain recombines TRBV6-2 or TRBV6-3 with TRBJ2-1; no clear D. The CDR3 sequence is 11 residues long. Germline V gene sequence: CDR1 MNHEY, CDR2 SVGEGT. The V end was cut by 7 bases, the J end by 9 bases, with 10 bases between. The CDR3 nucleotides are TGTGCCAGCAAAAGTCCTGGTGAGCAGTTCTTC. Protein product: CASKSPGEQFF.